The 19 T cell receptor beta chains listed next were all sequenced from one sample in a study of CD8+CD57+ T cells in acquired aplastic anemia. CDR3 and TCR beta VDJ profiling relied on genomic DNA as the template. TCRdb re-called the reads with MiXCR, one entry per CDR3 protein. Among about 120,000 distinct CDR3 sequences listed, under 60% were seen once. Patients sequenced had flow cytometry evidence of CD8+CD57+ cell expansion. The sequenced sample was sorted CD4+, CD8+, or CD8+CD57+ T cells (not recorded which) from PBMCs. The origin of the receptors is a human donor with aplastic anemia.

The V gene is TRBV7-2, the J gene TRBJ2-3, with D unresolved. Germline lookup yields CDR1 SGHTA and CDR2 FQGNSA. CDR3 size: 12 residues. The V gene lost 5 bases and the J gene lost 5 bases, with 8 bases spanning the gap. The CDR3 protein is CASSRWRDTQYF. As DNA, the CDR3 is TGTGCCAGCAGCCGGTGGAGAGATACGCAGTATTTT.

CDR3 amino acids: CASSFLGGEQYF. In DNA, the CDR3 is TGTGCCAGCAGCTTCCTCGGGGGCGAGCAGTACTTC. The chain carries TRBV7-3 and TRBJ2-7; D might be TRBD2 (6 bases). Germline CDR1 and CDR2: SGHTA and FQGTGA. V was shortened by 3 bases and J by 6 bases, with 9 bases between the two germline ends. This CDR3 spans 12 amino acids.

This clonotype was counted a few times. This chain links TRBV9 with TRBJ2-5; D not resolved. In germline, CDR1 is SGDLS, CDR2 YYNGEE. The CDR3 is made up of 12 amino acids. V was shortened by 4 bases and J by 4 bases, with 8 bases between the two germline ends. The CDR3 DNA sequence: TGTGCCAGCAGCCTACCCGGAGAGACCCAGTACTTC. Translating it yields CASSLPGETQYF.

This chain connects TRBV25-1 to TRBJ2-5; D is perhaps TRBD2 (6 bases). CDR1 and CDR2 from the germline V gene are MGHDK and SYGVNS. The V end lost 1 base, the J end lost 2 bases, and 14 bases lay between the germline ends. The CDR3 contains 16 residues. The CDR3 DNA reads TGTGCCAGCAGTGAATTCTCTTCCGGGACTCAAGAGACCCAGTACTTC. Residues: CASSEFSSGTQETQYF. Full variable domain (missing parts from reference TRBV25-1 and TRBJ2-5): EADIYQTPRYLVIGTGKKITLECSQTMGHDKMYWYQQDPGMELHLIHYSYGVNSTEKGDLSSESTVSRIRTEHFPLTLESARPSHTSQYLCASSEFSSGTQETQYFGPGTRLLVL.

This clonotype was observed once. This chain connects TRBV12-3 or TRBV12-4 to TRBJ2-7; D gene ambiguous. The V end was cut by 5 bases, the J end by 3 bases, with 11 bases between. The CDR3 spans 13 residues. The CDR3 bases are TGTGCCAGCAGTGACTCCGTTTACTACGAGCAGTACTTC. Its protein product is CASSDSVYYEQYF.

This chain joins TRBV2 and TRBJ1-2, with 12 bases matching TRBD1. CDR1 SNHLY and CDR2 FYNNEI come from the germline V gene. V lost 6 bases to trimming and J lost 8 bases; unmatched junction nucleotides: 7. This CDR3 spans 14 amino acids. The CDR3 DNA reads TGTGCCAGCAGGGAGGGACAGGGGGCTGCGGGCTACACCTTC. Amino acids: CASREGQGAAGYTF.

This clonotype showed up many times. V and J are TRBV27 and TRBJ2-7, with D possibly matching TRBD1 (6 bases). V lost 4 bases to trimming and J lost 6 bases, with 10 bases between them. Germline CDR1 MNHEY, CDR2 SMNVEV (reference sequence). The CDR3 spans 12 residues. CDR3 sequence reads: CASSSKTGEQYF. CDR3 sequence (DNA): TGTGCCAGCAGTTCAAAGACAGGCGAGCAGTACTTC.

This clonotype has just one count. Because the CDR3 is missing its conserved closing phenylalanine or tryptophan, this is likely a read error. The limits of the CDR3 on the DNA are not certain, so only TCRdb's listed CDR3 is given. V and J are TRBV19 and TRBJ1-3. Germline V CDR1 and CDR2: LNHDA, SQIVND (reference sequence). Ends included, the CDR3 has 9 residues. CDR3 loop: CASKGLRTT.

The gene calls are TRBV7-6 and TRBJ2-7; D gene ambiguous. Trimming shortened V by 8 bases and J by 6 bases, and 14 bases separated the two germline ends. Germline V CDR1 and CDR2: SGHVS, FNYEAQ. The CDR3 loop spans 12 amino acids. CDR3: CASSIAGSEQYF. For the CDR3, the DNA is TGTGCCAGCTCCATAGCAGGCAGCGAGCAGTACTTC.

The chain combines TRBV6-4 with TRBJ2-3; TRBD2 aligns across 8 bases. The V gene's germline CDR1 is MRHNA and CDR2 SNTAGT. The junction had 5 bases not matched to a gene; V was cut back by 5 bases and J by 4 bases. This CDR3 spans 14 amino acids. This CDR3 reads CASSLSGGADTQYF. The CDR3 DNA reads as TGTGCCAGCAGTCTTTCGGGGGGGGCAGATACGCAGTATTTT.

This clonotype appeared many times. The chain couples TRBV7-6 to TRBJ2-1; 8 bases are a match to TRBD2. The CDR3 has 16 amino acids. V lost 5 bases to trimming and J lost 6 bases; unmatched junction nucleotides: 12. The germline V gene encodes CDR1 SGHVS and CDR2 FNYEAQ. In DNA, the CDR3 is TGTGCCAGCAGCCCCGGTACTAGCGGCCCGGGCAATGAGCAGTTCTTC. Translated, it gives CASSPGTSGPGNEQFF.

The chain joins TRBV10-3 to TRBJ1-5; no firm D call. Per germline, CDR1 ENHRY and CDR2 SYGVKD. This CDR3 is 13 amino acids long. The V end was cut by 0 bases, the J end by 7 bases, with 7 bases between. Here the CDR3 reads CAISESEEQPQHF. The CDR3 nucleotides read TGTGCCATCAGTGAGTCGGAGGAACAGCCCCAGCATTTT.

The chain has TRBV20-1 and TRBJ2-7; D gene uncertain. The CDR3 is 14 amino acids. Germline CDR1 is DFQATT and CDR2 is SNEGSKA (reference sequence). Trimming stripped 0 bases from V and 3 bases from J, with 12 bases between. The CDR3 is CSARDPAGSYEQYF. The DNA for the CDR3 is TGCAGTGCTAGAGACCCGGCCGGAAGCTACGAGCAGTACTTC.

A note on this clonotype: The conserved phenylalanine or tryptophan normally closing the CDR3 is absent here, so this likely arose from a read error. It is unclear where the CDR3 begins or ends on the DNA, so no DNA is shown, and the CDR3 is as TCRdb lists it. The chain joins TRBV7-8 to TRBJ1-2; the table's D gene call, TRBD1, was not cross checked with the DNA. The CDR3 numbers 8 amino acids, ends counted. CDR1 SGHVS and CDR2 FQNEAQ come from the germline V gene. The CDR3 is CASSFPGQ.

The genes are TRBV9 and TRBJ2-7, with D tentatively TRBD1 (5 bases). V shed 0 bases and J shed 5 bases, with 9 bases lying between them. Germline V gives CDR1 SGDLS, CDR2 YYNGEE. CDR3 length: 13 amino acids. The CDR3 region is CASSVALGDEQYF. The CDR3 region has the DNA TGTGCCAGCAGCGTAGCGTTAGGGGACGAGCAGTACTTC.

The chain joins TRBV7-6 to TRBJ2-5, with D possibly TRBD2 on 6 matching bases. The CDR3 sequence is 12 residues long. Germline V gives CDR1 SGHVS, CDR2 FNYEAQ. V shed 3 bases and J shed 5 bases, with 7 bases lying between them. CDR3 DNA: TGTGCCAGCAGCTTTGGGGGGGAGACCCAGTACTTC. Its translation is CASSFGGETQYF.

The V and J genes are TRBV11-1 and TRBJ1-2; possibly TRBD1 for D (5 bases). Trimming cost V 3 bases and J 0 bases, with 14 bases left between them. There are 16 residues in the CDR3. In germline, CDR1 is SGHAT, CDR2 FQDESV (reference sequence). This CDR3 reads CASSFGMGEANYGYTF. CDR3 sequence (DNA): TGTGCCAGCAGCTTTGGAATGGGGGAAGCTAACTATGGCTACACCTTC.

Details on this clonotype: A read error may explain this, as a much larger clone is one base away. The rearrangement uses TRBV5-1 and TRBJ1-4; 7 bases are shared with TRBD1. The CDR3 loop spans 16 amino acids. CDR1 is SGHRS, CDR2 YFSETQ, per germline. Losses at the gene ends were 4 bases for V and 0 bases for J; bases not matched to a gene: 6. CDR3 amino acids: CASSQGTATTNEKLFF. The CDR3, as DNA: TGCGCCAGCAGCCAGGGGACAGCGACAACTAATGAAAAACTGTTTTTT.

The chain recombines TRBV7-6 with TRBJ1-3; 7 bases agree with TRBD1. CDR3 length equals 13 residues. Germline loops: CDR1 SGHVS, CDR2 FNYEAQ. The J segment lost 4 bases and the V segment lost 8 bases, leaving 5 bases of the junction unmatched. The CDR3 DNA reads as TGTGCCAGCGCACAGGGGATGGGAAACACCATATATTTT. Encoded protein: CASAQGMGNTIYF. The full variable domain, in which reference TRBV7-6 and TRBJ1-3 provide the parts outside the CDR3, is GAGVSQSPRYKVTKRGQDVALRCDPISGHVSLYWYRQALGQGPEFLTYFNYEAQQDKSGLPNDRFSAERPEGSISTLTIQRTEQRDSAMYRCASAQGMGNTIYFGEGSWLTVV.